Following are 2 T cell receptor beta chains from one sample sequenced in a study of blood T cells in healthy people across ages. Combining a sample-barcoded 5' primer with a J-beta primer mix, a second PCR ran for 7 to 11 cycles. One entry per CDR3 protein results from TCRdb running MiXCR on the 5' RACE reads. The data hold more than 900,000 distinct CDR3 sequences, with under 30% observed a single time. These same data were also listed under a study on T cells of mothers and their children.

Material: blood. Receptor source: a girl aged 2-9 years in good health.

The gene calls are TRBV4-2 and TRBJ1-4; no definite D call. Between the trimmed V and J ends, which lost 7 bases and 5 bases, there was a span of 8 bases. The germline gives CDR1 LGHNA, CDR2 YNFKEQ. The CDR3 runs to 12 residues. CDR3 amino acids: CASKGRNEKLFF. DNA for the CDR3: TGTGCCAGCAAGGGCCGAAATGAAAAACTGTTTTTT.

The rearrangement links TRBV2 to TRBJ1-1; 8 bases line up with TRBD1. Trimming removed 7 bases from V and 2 bases from J; junction bases left unmatched: 6. The V gene's germline CDR1 is SNHLY and CDR2 FYNNEI. The CDR3 sequence is 14 residues long. CDR3 sequence: CASNPGQGNTEAFF. The CDR3, as DNA: TGTGCCAGCAATCCTGGACAGGGTAACACTGAAGCTTTCTTT.